Below are 28 T cell receptor beta chains sequenced from a single sample in a study of OX40 agonist ivuxolimab in advanced cancers. The data were produced by immunoSEQ multiplex PCR, yet TCRdb's version contains in-frame clones alone and is incomplete. The sample includes some 45,000 clones, 86% of them seen just once. The sequencing used CD4+ or CD8+ T cells sorted from blood, collected in a trial of the OX40 agonist ivuxolimab. The receptors were sampled from an adult with an advanced solid tumor such as melanoma, head and neck, liver or kidney cancer.

This chain joins TRBV7-2 and TRBJ2-3; 9 bases align to TRBD2. Germline V gene sequence: CDR1 SGHTA, CDR2 FQGNSA. The CDR3 loop spans 14 amino acids. The V segment lost 5 bases and the J segment 6 bases; nucleotides outside the gene matches: 6. This CDR3 is CASSLQRGVDTQYF. CDR3 coding DNA: TGTGCCAGCAGCCTTCAGCGGGGGGTTGATACGCAGTATTTT.

The chain carries TRBV6-5 and TRBJ1-2, with a tentative D call TRBD1 (5 bases). Germline V gene lookup returns CDR1 MNHEY and CDR2 SVGAGI. The CDR3 sequence is 14 residues long. V was cut by 6 bases and J by 1 base, with 12 bases left in between. The CDR3 sequence: CASSPTGFNYGYTF. The DNA for the CDR3 is TGTGCCAGCAGCCCTACAGGCTTTAACTATGGCTACACCTTC.

The V call is TRBV30, the J call TRBJ2-3, with D tentatively TRBD2 (5 bases). The CDR3 covers 12 residues. Trimming pared 3 bases from V and 1 base from J, leaving 5 bases between. Germline CDR1 reads GTSNPN; CDR2 reads SVGIG (reference sequence). The CDR3 region has the DNA TGTGCCTGGAGCGGGGGCACAGATACGCAGTATTTT. As protein: CAWSGGTDTQYF. The full variable domain, with the rest looked up from reference TRBV30 and TRBJ2-3, is SQTIHQWPATLVQPVGSPLSLECTVEGTSNPNLYWYRQAAGRGLQLLFYSVGIGQISSEVPQNLSASRPQDRQFILSSKKLLLSDSGFYLCAWSGGTDTQYFGPGTRLTVL.

The genes are TRBV7-9 and TRBJ2-7, with TRBD1 matching over 11 bases. The CDR3 length is 14 residues. J gave up 9 bases and V 4 bases, and 8 bases lay outside the gene matches. CDR1 is SEHNR and CDR2 is FQNEAQ in the germline V gene (reference sequence). DNA for the CDR3: TGTGCCAGCAGCTCCGGGACAGGGGGGTTAGTGCAGTACTTC. Amino acids: CASSSGTGGLVQYF.

This chain links TRBV27 with TRBJ2-1; 13 bases match TRBD2. Germline values: CDR1 MNHEY, CDR2 SMNVEV (reference sequence). The V segment lost 7 bases and the J segment 2 bases; nucleotides outside the gene matches: 14. This CDR3 comprises 19 residues. In DNA, the CDR3 is TGTGCCAGCAAAACCTCCGGACTAGCGGGAGTAAGGACCTACAATGAGCAGTTCTTC. Its protein is CASKTSGLAGVRTYNEQFF.

The sample holds a few counts of this clone. The genes are TRBV27 and TRBJ2-1; maybe TRBD1 (6 bases). The V end lost 1 base, the J end lost 3 bases, and 19 bases lay between the germline ends. Germline V gene data show CDR1 as MNHEY and CDR2 as SMNVEV (reference sequence). The CDR3 loop spans 18 amino acids. CDR3 residues: CASSLWGVGASDYNEQFF. As DNA, the CDR3 is TGTGCCAGCAGTTTATGGGGAGTGGGGGCATCAGACTACAATGAGCAGTTCTTC.

The chain uses TRBV6-5 and TRBJ2-4; D is ambiguous. The CDR3 has 14 residues. Germline CDR1 reads MNHEY; CDR2 reads SVGAGI. With 7 bases removed from V and 3 bases from J, the gap between germline ends came to 13 bases. CDR3 sequence: CASKDVLGKNIQYF. The CDR3 coding sequence is TGTGCCAGCAAGGACGTTCTGGGCAAAAACATTCAGTACTTC.

The genes are TRBV28 and TRBJ2-3; no clear D gene. CDR1 and CDR2 (germline): MDHEN, SYDVKM. The V gene lost 6 bases and the J gene lost 6 bases, with 19 bases spanning the gap. The CDR3 runs to 15 residues. In DNA form, the CDR3 reads TGTGCCAGCAGACCACCTTCGGGCCTGCCGGATACGCAGTATTTT. Translation: CASRPPSGLPDTQYF.

The CDR3 nucleotides are TGTGCCAGCAAGGTGCAGGGAATAACTGAAGCTTTCTTT. Encoded protein: CASKVQGITEAFF. The chain has TRBV6-5 and TRBJ1-1; maybe TRBD1 (5 bases). The germline V gene has CDR1 MNHEY and CDR2 SVGAGI. V was pared by 7 bases and J by 5 bases, with 14 bases between. The CDR3 contains 13 residues.

The V and J genes are TRBV4-3 and TRBJ2-7, with a possible D match to TRBD1 (6 bases). The germline CDR1 and CDR2 sequences are LGHNA and YSLEER. This CDR3 is 15 amino acids long. V shed 1 base and J shed 2 bases, with 12 bases lying between them. The CDR3 DNA is TGCGCCAGCAGCCAAGCCCCAGGGGATACCTACGAGCAGTACTTC. Residues: CASSQAPGDTYEQYF.

This clone has more than one count but fewer than ten. The V call is TRBV7-3, the J call TRBJ2-3; D tentatively reads TRBD1 or TRBD2 (6 bases each). CDR3 length: 15 residues. Germline V gene lookup returns CDR1 SGHTA and CDR2 FQGTGA. Trimming removed 5 bases at V and 0 bases at J, with 12 bases between. CDR3 bases: TGTGCCAGCAGCCCTCGGGGGCAGAGCACAGATACGCAGTATTTT. Translated: CASSPRGQSTDTQYF.

This rearrangement joins TRBV14 to TRBJ1-1, with TRBD1 matching 7 bases. This CDR3 spans 13 amino acids. Unmatched junction bases numbered 4, after V lost 5 bases and J lost 4 bases. CDR1 and CDR2 from the germline V gene are SGHDN and FVKESK. CDR3 sequence: CASSRQGGTEAFF. DNA for the CDR3: TGTGCCAGCAGCAGACAGGGCGGCACTGAAGCTTTCTTT.

V gene TRBV5-1 combines with J gene TRBJ2-3; tentative D call: TRBD1 (5 bases). The V gene lost 2 bases and the J gene lost 3 bases, with 16 bases spanning the gap. Germline V gene sequence: CDR1 SGHRS, CDR2 YFSETQ. The CDR3 has 16 residues. The CDR3 DNA sequence: TGCGCCAGCAGCTTAACCTTGACAGCTTCAACAGATACGCAGTATTTT. Translated: CASSLTLTASTDTQYF. Looking up the rest from reference TRBV5-1 and TRBJ2-3 gives the full variable domain: KAGVTQTPRYLIKTRGQQVTLSCSPISGHRSVSWYQQTPGQGLQFLFEYFSETQRNKGNFPGRFSGRQFSNSRSEMNVSTLELGDSALYLCASSLTLTASTDTQYFGPGTRLTVL.

The rearrangement joins TRBV7-2 to TRBJ2-1; the D call may be TRBD1 or TRBD2 (7 bases each). The length of the CDR3 is 15 residues. CDR1 and CDR2 from the germline V gene are SGHTA and FQGNSA. The V and J ends lost 5 bases and 6 bases respectively, with 17 bases between them. The CDR3 loop reads CASSPGGALANEQFF. The DNA for the CDR3 is TGTGCCAGCAGCCCAGGGGGGGCTCTGGCCAATGAGCAGTTCTTC.

The rearrangement uses TRBV5-1 and TRBJ1-1, with D uncertain. This CDR3 is built from 14 residues. The V end was cut by 0 bases, the J end by 5 bases, with 11 bases between. The V gene's germline CDR1 is SGHRS and CDR2 YFSETQ. The CDR3 DNA follows: TGCGCCAGCAGCTTGGGGGCCGGCGGGACTGAAGCTTTCTTT. It is translated as CASSLGAGGTEAFF.

The chain employs TRBV5-5 and TRBJ1-5, with unresolved D. CDR1 and CDR2 from the germline V gene are SGHKS and YYEKEE (reference sequence). CDR3 length: 14 residues. Trimming removed 4 bases from V and 0 bases from J, with 8 bases in between. The CDR3 spells CASSRSNSNQPQHF. As DNA, the CDR3 is TGTGCCAGCAGCCGGAGTAATAGCAATCAGCCCCAGCATTTT.

V gene TRBV28 combines with J gene TRBJ2-7; 9 positions agree with TRBD2. V was pared by 2 bases and J by 4 bases, with 6 bases of the junction left unmatched. CDR1 is MDHEN and CDR2 is SYDVKM in the germline V gene. The CDR3 totals 15 residues. The CDR3 sequence: CASSLLSREGYEQYF. The DNA for the CDR3 is TGTGCCAGCAGTTTACTCTCGCGGGAGGGATACGAGCAGTACTTC.

The V gene is TRBV30, the J gene TRBJ2-7; a possible D gene is TRBD2 (6 bases). The V gene lost 4 bases and the J gene lost 5 bases, with 18 bases spanning the gap. Germline values: CDR1 GTSNPN, CDR2 SVGIG (reference sequence). CDR3 size: 14 residues. As DNA, the CDR3 is TGTGCCTGGATGCGGGAACTGTCTTGGAACGAGCAGTACTTC. It encodes CAWMRELSWNEQYF.

The V call is TRBV7-7, the J call TRBJ2-5, with D possibly matching TRBD1 (5 bases). V was pared by 5 bases and J by 5 bases, with 12 bases between. The CDR3 is 13 residues long. Germline V CDR1 and CDR2: SSHAT, FNYEAQ (reference sequence). CDR3 coding DNA: TGTGCCAGCAGCCGAGACAGTGGGGAGACCCAGTACTTC. Protein product: CASSRDSGETQYF.

This chain joins TRBV7-2 and TRBJ1-6, with D perhaps TRBD1 (5 bases). V lost 3 bases and J lost 0, with 9 bases in between. CDR1 is SGHTA and CDR2 is FQGNSA in the germline V gene. The CDR3 has 16 residues. The CDR3 loop is CASSFWGSSYNSPLHF. CDR3 sequence (DNA): TGTGCCAGCAGCTTTTGGGGGAGCTCCTATAATTCACCCCTCCACTTT.

The table lists this clone with a few counts. The chain links TRBV2 to TRBJ1-5; a weak D match, TRBD1 (6 bases). The CDR3 contains 13 residues. V was cut by 6 bases and J by 5 bases, with 11 bases left in between. The V gene's germline CDR1 is SNHLY and CDR2 FYNNEI. CDR3 DNA: TGTGCCAGCAGGGACACAGGGTATCAGCCCCAGCATTTT. Translation gives CASRDTGYQPQHF.

This clone appeared a single time. The chain links TRBV2 to TRBJ2-3; 7 bases agree with TRBD1. Germline V gene data show CDR1 as SNHLY and CDR2 as FYNNEI. The V and J ends lost 0 bases and 3 bases, in that order; junction bases with no gene match: 3. The CDR3 is 15 amino acids. CDR3 DNA sequence: TGTGCCAGCAGTGAAGCGAAGACAGGGACAGATACGCAGTATTTT. It encodes CASSEAKTGTDTQYF.

This chain connects TRBV13 to TRBJ2-3, with D uncertain. Trimming left V 5 bases short and J 0 bases short, with 9 bases between. The CDR3 runs to 14 residues. The V gene's germline CDR1 is PRHDT and CDR2 FYEKMQ (reference sequence). The CDR3 sequence: CASSPRRSTDTQYF. The CDR3 nucleotides are TGTGCCAGCAGCCCACGTAGGAGCACAGATACGCAGTATTTT.

The CDR3, as DNA: TGTGCCAGTAGAACAGGGGATTTCTATAATTCACCCCTCCACTTT. Encoded protein: CASRTGDFYNSPLHF. V gene TRBV19 combines with J gene TRBJ1-6, with 7 bases aligning to TRBD1. CDR3 size: 15 residues. CDR1 is LNHDA, CDR2 SQIVND, per germline (reference sequence). Trimming at V came to 6 bases and at J to 3 bases, leaving 5 bases not matched to a gene.

The CDR3 DNA follows: TGTGCCTGGAGCGCCGGCCCGGAAGGTCACCCTTGGAGCTCCTATAATTCACCCCTCCACTTT. Translated: CAWSAGPEGHPWSSYNSPLHF. The chain uses TRBV30 and TRBJ1-6, with D uncertain. The CDR3 sequence is 21 residues long. From germline, CDR1 is GTSNPN and CDR2 SVGIG (reference sequence). Trimming removed 3 bases from V and 0 bases from J, with 27 bases in between. Drawing the rest from reference TRBV30 and TRBJ1-6, the complete variable domain is SQTIHQWPATLVQPVGSPLSLECTVEGTSNPNLYWYRQAAGRGLQLLFYSVGIGQISSEVPQNLSASRPQDRQFILSSKKLLLSDSGFYLCAWSAGPEGHPWSSYNSPLHFGNGTRLTVT.

V is TRBV5-5 and J is TRBJ2-7; the D is unclear. Germline CDR1 and CDR2: SGHKS and YYEKEE (reference sequence). The CDR3 extends over 14 amino acids. V lost 0 bases to trimming and J lost 4 bases, with 11 bases between them. The CDR3 coding sequence is TGTGCCAGCAGCTTGGCGGCTCCTTCGTACGAGCAGTACTTC. It encodes CASSLAAPSYEQYF. The full variable domain, completed using reference TRBV5-5 and TRBJ2-7, is DAGVTQSPTHLIKTRGQQVTLRCSPISGHKSVSWYQQVLGQGPQFIFQYYEKEERGRGNFPDRFSARQFPNYSSELNVNALLLGDSALYLCASSLAAPSYEQYFGPGTRLTVT.

The chain is built from TRBV7-9 and TRBJ2-3; TRBD2 matches 9 bases. This CDR3 region has 17 residues. Trimming took 3 bases from V and 5 from J; bases not matched to a gene: 12. Germline V gene data show CDR1 as SEHNR and CDR2 as FQNEAQ (reference sequence). The CDR3 spells CASSFLTSAGGLDTQYF. The CDR3 nucleotides are TGTGCCAGCAGCTTTTTAACCTCAGCGGGAGGTCTAGATACGCAGTATTTT. Filled out from reference TRBV7-9 and TRBJ2-3, the complete variable domain reads DTGVSQNPRHKITKRGQNVTFRCDPISEHNRLYWYRQTLGQGPEFLTYFQNEAQLEKSRLLSDRFSAERPKGSFSTLEIQRTEQGDSAMYLCASSFLTSAGGLDTQYFGPGTRLTVL.

This chain joins TRBV7-2 and TRBJ1-2; 10 nucleotides line up with TRBD1. Looked up from germline, CDR1 is SGHTA and CDR2 is FQGNSA. J gave up 8 bases and V 3 bases, and 3 bases lay outside the gene matches. This CDR3 spans 13 amino acids. The CDR3 DNA reads TGTGCCAGCAGCTTCGACAGGGGGCGCGGCTACACCTTC. Translated, it gives CASSFDRGRGYTF.